These 13 T cell receptor beta chains share one sample of origin, sequenced in a study of OX40 agonist ivuxolimab in advanced cancers. Libraries were prepared by immunoSEQ multiplex PCR; TCRdb keeps only in-frame clonotypes and omits some of them. The sample holds 150,000 to 170,000 clones, 94% seen once. Specimen: CD4+ or CD8+ T cells sorted from blood, collected in a trial of the OX40 agonist ivuxolimab. All receptors come from an adult with an advanced solid tumor such as melanoma, head and neck, liver or kidney cancer.

The genes are TRBV27 and TRBJ2-7, with 7 nucleotides matching TRBD2. Germline loops: CDR1 MNHEY, CDR2 SMNVEV (reference sequence). This CDR3 region has 14 residues. The ends lost 4 bases at V and 3 bases at J; junction bases unmatched: 6. CDR3: CASSWRERGYEQYF. CDR3 sequence (DNA): TGTGCCAGCAGTTGGCGGGAGCGGGGCTACGAGCAGTACTTC.

CDR3 in amino acids: CASSRGGWGTDTQYF. The CDR3 DNA is TGTGCCAGCAGCCGGGGGGGTTGGGGGACAGATACGCAGTATTTT. The chain combines TRBV28 with TRBJ2-3; 8 positions agree with TRBD2. The CDR3 covers 15 residues. The trim removed 6 bases at V and 3 bases at J, leaving 8 bases unmatched. Germline loops: CDR1 MDHEN, CDR2 SYDVKM.

J is TRBJ1-1 and V is TRBV7-6; 9 nucleotides match TRBD1. The CDR3 is 14 amino acids. Per the germline V gene, CDR1 is SGHVS and CDR2 is FNYEAQ. V trimming: 3 bases; J trimming: 3 bases; junction bases outside the gene matches: 2. The CDR3 coding sequence is TGTGCCAGCAGCTTTAGGGACAGGGACACTGAAGCTTTCTTT. It translates to CASSFRDRDTEAFF.

The chain couples TRBV7-2 to TRBJ2-7; perhaps TRBD1 as D (5 bases). Trimming removed 5 bases at V and 2 bases at J, with 19 bases between. Germline CDR1 reads SGHTA; CDR2 reads FQGNSA. This CDR3 is 16 amino acids long. This CDR3 is CASSLGHVSMPYEQYF. CDR3 coding DNA: TGTGCCAGCAGCCTTGGACACGTTTCAATGCCCTACGAGCAGTACTTC.

CDR3 nucleotide sequence: TGTGCCATCAGTGAAGGGACAGGCTATAATTCACCCCTCCACTTT. This codes for CAISEGTGYNSPLHF. The chain combines TRBV10-3 with TRBJ1-6, with 8 nucleotides matching TRBD1. The germline gives CDR1 ENHRY, CDR2 SYGVKD. This CDR3 has 15 residues. Trimming cost V 3 bases and J 3 bases; bases outside gene matches: 1.

This clone was seen just once. The chain couples TRBV18 to TRBJ2-1, with a possible D match to TRBD1 (5 bases). This CDR3 region has 14 residues. Trimming left V 6 bases short and J 2 bases short, with 11 bases between. Germline CDR1 KGHSH, CDR2 LQKENI. The CDR3 sequence: CASSRDSAYNEQFF. The CDR3 DNA is TGTGCCAGCTCTCGAGACAGCGCCTACAATGAGCAGTTCTTC.

J is TRBJ2-2 and V is TRBV28, with 12 bases fitting TRBD2. Germline loops: CDR1 MDHEN, CDR2 SYDVKM. The CDR3 runs 19 residues. Losses at the gene ends were 9 bases for V and 6 bases for J; bases not matched to a gene: 20. DNA for the CDR3: TGTGCCAGTGTCACTAGCGGGAGGTTCGCGGGTCGATACGCCGGGGAGCTGTTTTTT. Its protein is CASVTSGRFAGRYAGELFF.

V is TRBV9 and J is TRBJ1-3; TRBD1 is a possible D gene (6 bases). Germline V CDR1 and CDR2: SGDLS, YYNGEE. The CDR3 has 14 residues. V was shortened by 0 bases and J by 4 bases, with 8 bases between the two germline ends. CDR3 in amino acids: CASSVADRGNTIYF. The CDR3 nucleotides are TGTGCCAGCAGCGTAGCTGACAGGGGAAACACCATATATTTT.

The V gene is TRBV10-2, the J gene TRBJ1-5, with D unclear. CDR1 WSHSY and CDR2 SAAADI come from the germline V gene. The CDR3 loop spans 15 amino acids. V lost 1 base and J lost 3, with 10 bases in between. Here the CDR3 DNA reads TGCGCCAGCAGTGAGTTTTGGGGTCCCAATCAGCCCCAGCATTTT. Its protein is CASSEFWGPNQPQHF.

This clone was found once. V and J are TRBV14 and TRBJ1-2; D call uncertain. Trimming took 1 base from V and 2 from J, leaving 5 bases between them. The CDR3 is 13 residues long. CDR1 and CDR2 from the germline V gene are SGHDN and FVKESK. CDR3 bases: TGTGCCAGCAGCCAAGCGCTGAACTATGGCTACACCTTC. This codes for CASSQALNYGYTF.

The chain uses TRBV7-2 and TRBJ1-6, with 7 bases aligning to TRBD1. CDR1 is SGHTA and CDR2 is FQGNSA in the germline V gene. There are 15 residues in the CDR3. V shed 5 bases and J 7 bases; nucleotides not matched to a gene: 8. CDR3 loop: CASSQVAGGNSPLHF. DNA of the CDR3: TGTGCCAGCAGCCAAGTGGCAGGGGGGAATTCACCCCTCCACTTT.

V gene TRBV9 combines with J gene TRBJ1-1; no clear D. The CDR3 contains 14 residues. Trimming removed 2 bases at V and 3 bases at J, with 11 bases between. Germline CDR1 reads SGDLS; CDR2 reads YYNGEE. The CDR3 DNA reads TGTGCCAGCAGCGTCAGTGTTAAGGACACTGAAGCTTTCTTT. This sequence encodes CASSVSVKDTEAFF.

This chain joins TRBV29-1 and TRBJ1-1; 7 nucleotides align to TRBD1. Germline V gives CDR1 SQVTM, CDR2 ANQGSEA. The CDR3 extends over 13 amino acids. With 7 bases clipped from V and 0 bases from J, the junction kept 5 bases outside the gene matches. CDR3 amino acids: CSGAQGLNTEAFF. In DNA form, the CDR3 reads TGCAGCGGGGCACAGGGGTTGAACACTGAAGCTTTCTTT.